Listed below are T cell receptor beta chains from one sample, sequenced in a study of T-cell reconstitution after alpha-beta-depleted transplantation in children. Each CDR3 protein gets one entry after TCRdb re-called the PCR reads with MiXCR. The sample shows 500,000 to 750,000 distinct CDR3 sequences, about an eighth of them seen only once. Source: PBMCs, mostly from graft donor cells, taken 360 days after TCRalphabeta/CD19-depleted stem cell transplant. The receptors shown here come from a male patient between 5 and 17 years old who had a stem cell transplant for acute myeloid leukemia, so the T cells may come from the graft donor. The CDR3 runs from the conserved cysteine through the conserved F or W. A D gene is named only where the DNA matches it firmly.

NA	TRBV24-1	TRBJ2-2	CATKGLSTGELFF
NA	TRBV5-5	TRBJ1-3	CASSLLRAGNTIYF
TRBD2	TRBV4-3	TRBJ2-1	CASSQATSGRGGDEQFF
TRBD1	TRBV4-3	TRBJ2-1	CVSSRAGQGTYNEQFF
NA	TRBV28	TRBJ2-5	CASSPPPSEETQYF
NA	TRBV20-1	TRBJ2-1	CSALKGGVIYNEQFF
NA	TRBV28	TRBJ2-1	CASSPTLAFEQFF
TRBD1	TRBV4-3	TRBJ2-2	CASSPSGTGFTGELFF
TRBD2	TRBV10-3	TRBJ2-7	CAIRGGGGYEQYF
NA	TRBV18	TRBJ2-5	CASSPLPPEKETQYF
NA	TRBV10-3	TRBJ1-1	CAISESKLGMNTEAFF
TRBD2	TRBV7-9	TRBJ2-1	CASTVGLAADNEQFF
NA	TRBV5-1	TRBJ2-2	CASRLAGAALNTGELFF
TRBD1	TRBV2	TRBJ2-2	CASSRVTGGTGELFF
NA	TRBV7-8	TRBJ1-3	CASTQGRGASTSGNTIYF
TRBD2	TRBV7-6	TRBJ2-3	CASSLQAGGITDTQYF
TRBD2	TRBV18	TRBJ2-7	CASSRASGTYEQYF
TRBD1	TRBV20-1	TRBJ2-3	CSARLGGQGAAQYF
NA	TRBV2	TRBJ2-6	CASSEAGAHGANVLTF
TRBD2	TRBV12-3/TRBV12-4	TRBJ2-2	CASRPLAGEHTGELFF
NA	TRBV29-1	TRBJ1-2	CSADSRPSYGYTF
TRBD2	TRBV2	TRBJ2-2	CASGPGGGTGELFF